This TCR beta chain was recorded in a study of regulatory T cells in long-lasting Graves disease. With iRepertoire HTBI primers and Arm-PCR of CDR3 regions, TCR beta libraries were built. TCRdb passed the multiplex PCR reads through MiXCR, listing each CDR3 protein once. The data contain approximately 400,000 distinct CDR3 sequences, roughly 20% of them seen just once; the ten biggest clones take up around 20%. Remarks on this clonotype: The antigen remains undetermined.

Regarding time point: persistent/refractory GD, antithyroid drugs over 5 years with positive TRAb. There was RNA extracted from PBMCs, and the TCR library was made from it. Whole-study results and caveats: Thyroid tissue went unexamined; only peripheral blood was analyzed.

This CDR3 has 13 residues. Germline V gene sequence: CDR1 DFQATT, CDR2 SNEGSKA (reference sequence). The V end lost 6 bases, the J end lost 8 bases, and 17 bases lay between the germline ends. The TCR sequence derives from a female donor with Graves disease. Sequenced material: peripheral blood mononuclear cells (PBMCs), taken when the disease was refractory, from a patient treated with antithyroid drugs. The rearrangement links TRBV20-1 to TRBJ2-1; D remains ambiguous. The CDR3 DNA is TGCAGTGCCTTCCCCGTCCCGGGCTATGAGCAGTTCTTC. It translates to CSAFPVPGYEQFF.